This note documents a single T cell receptor (beta chain) sequence. Its specificity is not known. This sample stems from a study of OX40 agonist ivuxolimab in advanced cancers. In the study overall: Ivuxolimab, which patients received intravenously every 2 weeks, was dosed at 0.01 to 10 mg/kg.

Libraries were prepared by immunoSEQ multiplex PCR; TCRdb keeps only in-frame clonotypes and omits some of them. The data hold roughly 75,000 clones, with roughly nine tenths observed a single time. Autoimmune disease history or systemic immunosuppression led to patients being barred. Findings and limits, study-wide: Averaging showed that CD8+ T cells had more expanded clones than CD4+ did. Clones of CD4+ and CD8+ blood T cells grew by week 6 at doses of 0.1 to 3.0 mg/kg.

The origin of this receptor is an adult with an advanced solid tumor such as melanoma, head and neck, liver or kidney cancer. Specimen: CD4+ or CD8+ T cells sorted from blood, collected in a trial of the OX40 agonist ivuxolimab.

This CDR3 reads CASSFQRGEETQYF. CDR3 DNA: TGTGCCAGCAGCTTCCAGCGGGGCGAAGAGACCCAGTACTTC. The chain is built from TRBV7-2 and TRBJ2-5; the match to TRBD2 covers 7 bases. The CDR3 loop spans 14 amino acids. The ends lost 3 bases at V and 3 bases at J; junction bases unmatched: 4. In germline, CDR1 is SGHTA, CDR2 FQGNSA.